A selection of T cell receptor beta chains follows, all from one sample in a study of blood T cells in healthy people across ages. Each CDR3 protein gets one entry after TCRdb re-called the 5' RACE reads with MiXCR. Of 600,000 or so distinct CDR3 sequences in the sample, roughly 30% were seen once. Sequenced material: blood. These receptors were taken from an elderly woman in good health. CDR3s leave out the opening cysteine and the closing phenylalanine or tryptophan.

CDR3 | V
ASSMNQRTSYGYT | TRBV19
ASSLGGSGGQETQY | TRBV7-2
SALSTGFYGYT | TRBV20-1
ASSSGTINYGYT | TRBV5-1
ASSLDSRGGTQY | TRBV5-1
AWSVSAYEQY | TRBV30
ASSKHRGRQPQH | TRBV21-1
ASGRTGGGGPQH | TRBV6-1
ASSLATAEQY | TRBV7-9
SARGPAGGPISYEQY | TRBV20-1
ANSLRITGSSGANVPT | TRBV5-5
AWSADYEQY | TRBV30
ASSLFATGASYEQY | TRBV7-9
ASSPSSGAGGYGYT | TRBV7-2
SARGQSDTQY | TRBV20-1
ASSSTSGVGYGYT | TRBV7-2
ASSYSRLANNEQF | TRBV6-5
ASREGGTLAKNIQY | TRBV25-1
ASRGLGTGANVLT | TRBV28
ASSVSGVGELF | TRBV10-1
ASSVAEGSYEQY | TRBV9
ASSSQTGLRADTQY | TRBV12-3/TRBV12-4
ASSLLPGRGVYNEQF | TRBV5-1
ASSISGTPSYEQY | TRBV21-1
ASSLILNTEAF | TRBV5-1
TSSYGVQVQPQH | TRBV6-2/TRBV6-3